Shown below are 4 T cell receptor beta chains from a single sample sequenced in a study of shared clonotypes between healthy human individuals. Repertoires were generated with immunoSEQ multiplex PCR, while TCRdb's copy carries only in-frame clones and drops some. The data contain approximately 500,000 clones, 95% to 97% of them seen just once; the ten biggest clones take up approximately 0.062%. Sequencing was carried out using naive CD4+ T cells sorted from blood. The sample's subset: CD45RA+ positively selected. These receptors originate from a woman aged 30 to 39 in good health.

V is TRBV6-5 and J is TRBJ2-7, with D perhaps matching TRBD1 (6 bases). V lost 2 bases and J 3 bases, leaving 11 bases between the germline ends. CDR1 MNHEY and CDR2 SVGAGI come from the germline V gene. The CDR3 has 14 amino acids. CDR3: CASSYVEGVYEQYF. CDR3 in DNA: TGTGCCAGCAGTTACGTAGAGGGGGTCTACGAGCAGTACTTC.

V and J are TRBV7-2 and TRBJ2-1; 10 bases fit TRBD2. CDR1 and CDR2 from the germline V gene are SGHTA and FQGNSA. The CDR3 has 18 residues. J lost 2 bases, V lost 5 bases, and 12 bases had no gene match. DNA for the CDR3: TGTGCCAGCAGCGTAGGACTAGCGGCCGGGGGCGCCTACAATGAGCAGTTCTTC. Translation: CASSVGLAAGGAYNEQFF.

V gene TRBV7-9 combines with J gene TRBJ1-1; D is possibly TRBD1 (5 bases). This CDR3 spans 14 amino acids. The germline V and J ends were trimmed by 5 bases and 5 bases, with 15 bases remaining between them. The germline CDR1 and CDR2 sequences are SEHNR and FQNEAQ (reference sequence). The CDR3 spells CASSPGGGFTEAFF. As DNA, the CDR3 is TGTGCCAGCAGCCCCGGCGGGGGGTTTACTGAAGCTTTCTTT.

The chain couples TRBV28 to TRBJ1-5; D is ambiguous. Germline V CDR1 and CDR2: MDHEN, SYDVKM. The V end was cut by 2 bases, the J end by 4 bases, with 6 bases between. The CDR3 runs to 13 residues. The CDR3 loop reads CASSLEPNQPQHF. In DNA form, the CDR3 reads TGTGCCAGCAGTTTAGAACCAAATCAGCCCCAGCATTTT.